The rows below give T cell receptor beta chains drawn from one sample of a study of T cell responses to AZD1222 COVID-19 vaccine. This table comes from immunoSEQ multiplex PCR, and its TCRdb copy is limited to in-frame clones, with some not included. The sample shows roughly 120,000 clones, roughly 90% of them seen only once. Sequencing was performed on peripheral blood, taken on day 0 of AZD1222 vaccination. The receptors come from an adult in good health. CDR3s include the opening cysteine and the closing phenylalanine or tryptophan. The D gene is left open where the match is weak. Where a row states a size, it is once, few, many or the class of an expanded clone; other rows omit it.

d_gene	v_gene	j_gene	abundance	CDR3aa	CDR3nt
TRBD2	TRBV28	TRBJ2-7	once	CASSFPQLAGGAEQYF	TGTGCCAGCAGTTTCCCCCAATTAGCGGGGGGTGCGGAGCAGTACTTC
-	TRBV19	TRBJ1-6	-	CASTLGQGPNSPLHF	TGTGCCAGTACCTTGGGGCAGGGCCCCAATTCACCCCTCCACTTT
-	TRBV4-1	TRBJ1-6	-	CASSNSYNSPLHF	TGCGCCAGCAGCAACTCCTATAATTCACCCCTCCACTTT
-	TRBV7-9	TRBJ2-7	few	CASSLETAYEQYF	TGTGCCAGCAGCTTAGAGACAGCTTACGAGCAGTACTTC
TRBD1	TRBV30	TRBJ1-4	-	CAWSVRGTAKEKLFF	TGTGCCTGGAGTGTACGGGGGACAGCTAAAGAAAAACTGTTTTTT
-	TRBV6-5	TRBJ1-5	-	CASSYRGTGNQPQHF	TGTGCCAGCAGTTACCGAGGGACCGGCAATCAGCCCCAGCATTTT
-	TRBV6-5	TRBJ1-5	-	CASSYSMTGNQPQHF	TGTGCCAGCAGTTACTCGATGACAGGCAATCAGCCCCAGCATTTT
-	TRBV7-9	TRBJ1-2	few	CASSLDTTGGYTF	TGTGCCAGCAGCTTAGACACTACGGGTGGCTACACCTTC
-	TRBV7-3	TRBJ1-1	-	CASSLIGGRVNTEAFF	TGTGCCAGCAGCTTAATAGGCGGTCGAGTGAACACTGAAGCTTTCTTT
-	TRBV5-1	TRBJ2-7	once	CASSPSGGTYEQYF	TGCGCCAGCAGCCCCTCGGGGGGCACCTACGAGCAGTACTTC
-	TRBV28	TRBJ2-7	-	CAGGRGIYEQYF	TGTGCCGGGGGGCGGGGCATTTACGAGCAGTACTTC
TRBD1	TRBV28	TRBJ1-2	-	CASLPGQLYGYTF	TGTGCCAGCCTTCCGGGACAGCTCTATGGCTACACCTTC
TRBD1	TRBV30	TRBJ2-7	-	CAWSSDRADEQYF	TGTGCCTGGAGTTCGGACAGGGCCGACGAGCAGTACTTC
-	TRBV11-2	TRBJ1-2	-	CASSLGGGDYGYTF	TGTGCCAGCAGTCTAGGGGGAGGGGACTATGGCTACACCTTC
-	TRBV6-5	TRBJ1-5	-	CALGGLFSNQPQHF	TGTGCCCTTGGGGGACTCTTCAGCAATCAGCCCCAGCATTTT
-	TRBV7-2	TRBJ1-3	-	CASSLERAGGNTIYF	TGTGCCAGCAGCTTAGAACGGGCGGGGGGAAACACCATATATTTT
TRBD1	TRBV5-1	TRBJ2-7	-	CASSLDGTGTYEQYF	TGCGCCAGCAGCTTGGATGGGACAGGGACATACGAGCAGTACTTC
-	TRBV30	TRBJ2-6	-	CAWSTLAQASGANVLTF	TGTGCCTGGAGCACTCTAGCGCAGGCATCTGGGGCCAACGTCCTGACTTTC
-	TRBV5-6	TRBJ1-1	-	CASSWTENTEAFF	TGTGCCAGCAGTTGGACAGAGAACACTGAAGCTTTCTTT
-	TRBV12-3/TRBV12-4	TRBJ1-2	-	CASSLRGYGYTF	TGTGCCAGCAGTCTTCGGGGCTATGGCTACACCTTC
-	TRBV27	TRBJ1-1	-	CASSFRRSTEAFF	TGTGCCAGCAGTTTCCGACGGTCGACTGAAGCTTTCTTT
-	TRBV28	TRBJ1-2	-	CASRDEENGYTF	TGTGCCAGCAGGGATGAAGAGAATGGCTACACCTTC
TRBD1	TRBV7-2	TRBJ1-1	-	CASSSQGDTEAFF	TGTGCCAGCAGCTCCCAGGGGGACACTGAAGCTTTCTTT
-	TRBV7-2	TRBJ1-5	-	CASRIGTAFNQPQHF	TGTGCCAGCAGGATCGGGACTGCTTTCAATCAGCCCCAGCATTTT
-	TRBV6-5	TRBJ1-1	-	CASSYSTLSGFEAFF	TGTGCCAGCAGTTACTCGACTCTCTCGGGTTTTGAAGCTTTCTTT
-	TRBV29-1	TRBJ2-7	-	CSVEGEGDEQYF	TGCAGCGTAGAGGGGGAGGGGGACGAGCAGTACTTC
-	TRBV7-2	TRBJ1-1	once	CASSSQGDEAFF	TGTGCCAGCAGCTCACAGGGAGATGAAGCTTTCTTT
TRBD1	TRBV19	TRBJ2-5	once	CASSPSDRGETQYF	TGTGCCAGTAGTCCATCTGACAGGGGTGAGACCCAGTACTTC
-	TRBV24-1	TRBJ2-3	once	CATGIKGLIADTQYF	TGTGCCACCGGTATAAAAGGGTTGATCGCAGATACGCAGTATTTT
-	TRBV19	TRBJ1-1	few	CASSISNRVWFF	TGTGCCAGTAGTATATCTAACAGGGTCTGGTTCTTT
-	TRBV11-2	TRBJ2-2	-	CASSAGNTGELFF	TGTGCCAGCAGCGCAGGGAACACCGGGGAGCTGTTTTTT
TRBD1	TRBV9	TRBJ2-3	-	CASSARDRGTDTQYF	TGTGCCAGCAGCGCCCGGGACAGGGGTACAGATACGCAGTATTTT
-	TRBV18	TRBJ1-5	-	CASSPRGAGNQPQHF	TGTGCCAGCTCACCCAGGGGTGCCGGCAATCAGCCCCAGCATTTT
TRBD1	TRBV6-5	TRBJ1-6	-	CAGGSGTENSPLHF	TGTGCCGGCGGTTCAGGGACAGAGAATTCACCCCTCCACTTT
-	TRBV7-2	TRBJ2-1	once	CASSLRGREQFF	TGTGCCAGCAGCTTAAGGGGTCGGGAGCAGTTCTTC
-	TRBV19	TRBJ2-6	-	CASSRTAVPSSGANVLTF	TGTGCCAGTAGTAGAACGGCCGTCCCGAGCTCTGGGGCCAACGTCCTGACTTTC
-	TRBV28	TRBJ1-2	-	CASRANYGYTF	TGTGCCAGCAGGGCTAACTATGGCTACACCTTC
TRBD2	TRBV7-7	TRBJ2-1	-	CASSLGLVTNNEQFF	TGTGCCAGCAGCTTGGGACTAGTGACTAACAATGAGCAGTTCTTC
TRBD2	TRBV6-5	TRBJ2-1	-	CASSYLTSGRSGEQFF	TGTGCCAGCAGTTACCTCACTAGCGGGAGATCCGGTGAGCAGTTCTTC
-	TRBV27	TRBJ1-1	-	CASSLSGVAEAFF	TGTGCCAGCAGTTTAAGTGGGGTCGCTGAAGCTTTCTTT
-	TRBV19	TRBJ1-5	-	CASSIVGGRDGPQHF	TGTGCCAGTAGTATAGTAGGGGGGCGGGACGGACCCCAGCATTTT
-	TRBV11-2	TRBJ1-5	-	CASSLGLDQPQHF	TGTGCCAGCAGCTTGGGGTTAGATCAGCCCCAGCATTTT
TRBD2	TRBV3-1/TRBV3-2	TRBJ2-1	-	CASSQDLADSYNEQFF	TGTGCCAGCAGCCAAGATCTAGCGGACTCCTACAATGAGCAGTTCTTC
-	TRBV7-9	TRBJ2-7	-	CASSLGVGPYEQYF	TGTGCCAGCAGCTTAGGGGTGGGCCCATACGAGCAGTACTTC
-	TRBV3-1/TRBV3-2	TRBJ2-7	-	CASSQVTGGEQYF	TGTGCCAGCAGCCAAGTAACTGGCGGGGAGCAGTACTTC
TRBD1	TRBV27	TRBJ1-5	once	CASSLLGTDNQPQHF	TGTGCCAGCAGTTTACTCGGGACAGACAATCAGCCCCAGCATTTT
-	TRBV28	TRBJ2-7	-	CASSFRGMDYEQYF	TGTGCCAGCAGTTTTCGAGGGATGGACTACGAGCAGTACTTC
-	TRBV24-1	TRBJ2-7	-	CATSDPGPPGEQYF	TGTGCCACCAGTGACCCCGGGCCCCCTGGCGAGCAGTACTTC
-	TRBV2	TRBJ1-5	-	CASAGDAFDYQPQHF	TGTGCCAGCGCTGGGGATGCCTTTGATTATCAGCCCCAGCATTTT
-	TRBV24-1	TRBJ1-1	-	CATRAGGFGEAFF	TGTGCCACCAGGGCTGGGGGCTTCGGTGAAGCTTTCTTT
-	TRBV19	TRBJ1-5	-	CASSHRGSYSNQPQHF	TGTGCCAGTAGTCATCGGGGTTCCTATAGCAATCAGCCCCAGCATTTT
-	TRBV5-4	TRBJ2-5	-	CASSWRDGETQYF	TGTGCCAGCAGCTGGCGCGACGGGGAGACCCAGTACTTC
TRBD2	TRBV4-2	TRBJ2-3	-	CASSQDLRTSIFDTQYF	TGTGCCAGCAGCCAAGATTTGAGGACTAGCATCTTCGATACGCAGTATTTT
TRBD1	TRBV28	TRBJ1-1	-	CAITRTGDVTEAFF	TGTGCCATCACCCGGACAGGGGATGTCACTGAAGCTTTCTTT
-	TRBV19	TRBJ1-3	-	CASTYRRPGNTIYF	TGTGCCAGTACCTACAGGAGGCCCGGAAACACCATATATTTT
-	TRBV6-5	TRBJ2-7	-	CATMDRGEQYF	TGTGCCACCATGGACAGAGGGGAGCAGTACTTC
-	TRBV5-4	TRBJ1-6	many	CASSLAGLDSPLHF	TGTGCCAGCAGCTTGGCCGGGTTGGATTCACCCCTCCACTTT
TRBD2	TRBV5-4	TRBJ2-1	once	CASSWGTSANNEQFF	TGTGCCAGCAGCTGGGGGACTAGCGCGAACAATGAGCAGTTCTTC
-	TRBV6-5	TRBJ2-7	-	CATLEAWKGEQYF	TGTGCCACCCTCGAGGCCTGGAAAGGCGAGCAGTACTTC